A selection of T cell receptor beta chains follows, all from one sample in a study of regulatory T cells in long-lasting Graves disease. TCRdb reprocessed the multiplex PCR reads with MiXCR, giving one entry per CDR3 protein. The sample contains a few hundred thousand distinct CDR3 sequences, 20% to 25% of which appear only once. The sample here was peripheral blood mononuclear cells (PBMCs), taken when the disease was refractory, from a patient treated with antithyroid drugs. The receptors were sampled from a woman in her thirties or forties with Graves disease. CDR3s include the opening cysteine and the closing phenylalanine or tryptophan. D genes are given only for firm matches. Expanded clones are given a class, and other clones once, few, many or no size at all.

>TRBJ2-7|TRBD2|NA|TRBV18
TGTGCCAGCTCACCCACTAGGACTAGCGGGAGATACGAGCAGTACTTC
CASSPTRTSGRYEQYF
>TRBJ2-7|TRBD1|many|TRBV2
TGTGCCAGCGTAAGGGACAGGGAGAACGAGCAGTACTTC
CASVRDRENEQYF
>TRBJ2-2|NA|few|TRBV13
TGTGCCAGCAGCCCCCCGGAGGGCAACACCGGGGAGCTGTTTTTT
CASSPPEGNTGELFF
>TRBJ1-1|NA|NA|TRBV18
TGTGCCAGCTCACCTCGTTTAGTTGCAGGGAACACTGAAGCTTTCTTT
CASSPRLVAGNTEAFF
>TRBJ2-7|NA|NA|TRBV5-6
TGTGCCAGCAACCGGGCACGCTACGAGCAGTACTTC
CASNRARYEQYF
>TRBJ1-5|NA|NA|TRBV19
TGTGCCAGTAGCCAAGCCCTCAATCAGCCCCAGCATTTT
CASSQALNQPQHF
>TRBJ1-4|NA|few|TRBV20-1
TGCAGTGCGAAACCCCAGGGTGCAACTAATGAAAAACTGTTTTTT
CSAKPQGATNEKLFF
>TRBJ1-1|NA|few|TRBV10-1
TGCGCCAGCAGTGACCAGCCGAACACTGAAGCTTTCTTT
CASSDQPNTEAFF
>TRBJ2-2|NA|many|TRBV12-3/TRBV12-4
TGTGCCAGCACCATCTTTGCAGGATCGAACACCGGGGAGCTGTTTTTT
CASTIFAGSNTGELFF
>TRBJ2-7|NA|few|TRBV11-2
TGTGCCAGCAGCTTCCTCCGGGGTCCCGGGACACCCTACGAGCAGTACTTC
CASSFLRGPGTPYEQYF
>TRBJ1-1|NA|NA|TRBV28
TGTGCCAGCAGTTTTTGGGGGGGCAGGCAGGACACTGAAGCTTTCTTT
CASSFWGGRQDTEAFF
>TRBJ1-5|TRBD1|NA|TRBV20-1
TGCAGTGCTAGAAAGCCGGGACAGCGCAATCAGCCCCAGCATTTT
CSARKPGQRNQPQHF
>TRBJ1-1|NA|many|TRBV2
TGTGCCAGCAGTGGAAGGACCGGGGACACTGAAGCTTTCTTT
CASSGRTGDTEAFF
>TRBJ1-6|NA|few|TRBV20-1
TGCAGTGCTTACCCGACGGGTCATAATTCACCCCTCCACTTT
CSAYPTGHNSPLHF
>TRBJ1-2|NA|NA|TRBV28
TGTGCCAGCAGTCCCTGGGGGGTTAATGGCTACACCTTC
CASSPWGVNGYTF
>TRBJ1-2|NA|few|TRBV29-1
TGCAGCGTTGAGGAGGGTCGGGGAATAGGCTATGGCTACACCTTC
CSVEEGRGIGYGYTF
>TRBJ1-2|NA|NA|TRBV6-2/TRBV6-3
TGTGCCAGCTACAGGGATTTAGGCTATGGCTACACCTTC
CASYRDLGYGYTF
>TRBJ2-5|NA|NA|TRBV5-1
TGCGCCAGCAGTTCATTCTCAGGGTTCCAAGAGACCCAGTACTTC
CASSSFSGFQETQYF
>TRBJ1-6|TRBD1|few|TRBV10-3
TGTGCCATCAGTGGGGGGACAGGGGGTTCACCCCTCCACTTT
CAISGGTGGSPLHF
>TRBJ2-5|NA|NA|TRBV24-1
TGTGCCACCAGTGAAGCATGGTCAGAGACCCAGTACTTC
CATSEAWSETQYF
>TRBJ1-1|NA|few|TRBV5-1
TGCGCCAGCAGCTCGACGTGGCACATGAACACTGAAGCTTTCTTT
CASSSTWHMNTEAFF
>TRBJ2-1|NA|NA|TRBV15
TGTGCCACCAGCAGAGTACCCGCCACTAACTACAATGAGCAGTTCTTC
CATSRVPATNYNEQFF
>TRBJ2-5|TRBD2|NA|TRBV19
TGTGCCAGTAGTGTCGGCGGACTAGCGTACTTC
CASSVGGLAYF
>TRBJ1-2|NA|NA|TRBV27
TGTGCCAGCAAGTTTTCAGGTGATTTGTCCTATGGCTACACCTTC
CASKFSGDLSYGYTF
>TRBJ2-3|TRBD2|NA|TRBV2
TGTGCCAGCACCAAACTAACGGGAGGACCCGATACGCAGTATTTT
CASTKLTGGPDTQYF
>TRBJ2-7|TRBD2|NA|TRBV4-2
TGTGCCAGCAGCCAAGTCCCCCGGACTAGCGGGGGGGGGCCCTTCGAGCAGTACTTC
CASSQVPRTSGGGPFEQYF
>TRBJ2-2|TRBD2|few|TRBV7-8
TGTGCCAGCAGCCCACGTCCCGGGACTAGCTCCACCGGGGAGCTGTTTTTT
CASSPRPGTSSTGELFF
>TRBJ2-7|TRBD1|NA|TRBV15
TGTGCCACCAGCAGAGATGGGACAGGGGGCTTTGTGCAGTACTTC
CATSRDGTGGFVQYF
>TRBJ1-2|NA|many|TRBV28
TGTGCCAGCAGTCCCCTCTTTATCGCGAACTATGGCTACACCTTC
CASSPLFIANYGYTF
>TRBJ1-4|TRBD1|few|TRBV5-5
TGTGCCAGCAGCTTGGGACAGGGAACTAATGAAAAACTGTTTTTT
CASSLGQGTNEKLFF
>TRBJ2-6|NA|many|TRBV29-1
TGCAGCGTTGTTGCAGGGTTGGGGGCCAACGTCCTGACTTTC
CSVVAGLGANVLTF
>TRBJ1-1|NA|NA|TRBV27
TGTGCCAGCAGTCCCTACCCGGGACATCGTACCGCGAACACTGAAGCTTTCTTT
CASSPYPGHRTANTEAFF
>TRBJ1-1|NA|NA|TRBV5-1
TGCGCCAGCAGCTTACTTGGAGGGCTTGAAGCTTTCTTT
CASSLLGGLEAFF
>TRBJ2-7|TRBD2|many|TRBV28
TGTGCCAGCCCTCCCCTCAACGGGGGGAGCTCCTACGAGCAGTACTTC
CASPPLNGGSSYEQYF
>TRBJ2-7|NA|NA|TRBV20-1
TGCAGTGCTCTACAACCATCGAGGGGCCGCGAGCAGTACTTC
CSALQPSRGREQYF
>TRBJ2-3|TRBD2|NA|TRBV20-1
TGCAGTGCTACCCGGGAGGCGGGGGGAGATACGCAGTATTTT
CSATREAGGDTQYF
>TRBJ2-2|TRBD2|many|TRBV12-3/TRBV12-4
TGTGCCAGCAGTTTACACCTAGCGGGAGTGAGCGGGGAGCTGTTTTTT
CASSLHLAGVSGELFF
>TRBJ2-5|NA|many|TRBV11-2
TGTGCCAGCAGCGCCCCGGGGACCCAGTACTTC
CASSAPGTQYF
>TRBJ2-7|NA|many|TRBV28
TGTGCCAGCAGTTTGGGTAAAGGGTCGACCTCCTACGAGCAGTACTTC
CASSLGKGSTSYEQYF
>TRBJ2-3|TRBD2|NA|TRBV20-1
TGCAGTGCTAGAGAACTAGCGGGAGGGCCTAATACGCAGTATTTT
CSARELAGGPNTQYF
>TRBJ2-2|NA|few|TRBV5-5
TGTGCCAGCAGCCCTAAGGGGGGGTTAAACACCGGGGAGCTGTTTTTT
CASSPKGGLNTGELFF